These T cell receptor beta chains were read from a single sample in a study of shared clonotypes between healthy human individuals. Clones were read by immunoSEQ multiplex PCR, and TCRdb kept only the in-frame ones, dropping some. The table has some 1 million clones, approximately 70% seen once. The sequenced sample was memory CD4+ T cells sorted from blood. These receptors originate from a young man in good health. Each CDR3 is given with its conserved first and last residue. The D gene is left open where the match is weak. Clone size appears in some rows only: once, few, many, or a class for an expanded clone.

CDR3aa	CDR3nt	d_gene	abundance	v_gene	j_gene
CASSPGQGVSYTF	TGTGCCAGCAGCCCGGGCCAGGGAGTAAGCTACACCTTC	.	.	TRBV5-4	TRBJ1-2
CASRYGPYEQYF	TGTGCCAGCCGTTATGGGCCCTACGAGCAGTACTTC	.	.	TRBV28	TRBJ2-7
CASSKEGARAISYEQYF	TGTGCCAGCAGCAAAGAGGGGGCCAGGGCAATTTCCTACGAGCAGTACTTC	.	.	TRBV21-1	TRBJ2-7
CASSINSDRMPQYF	TGTGCCAGTAGTATAAACTCGGACAGGATGCCGCAGTACTTC	TRBD1	.	TRBV19	TRBJ2-7
CASSQPGTGEGEQFF	TGTGCCAGCAGCCAACCTGGGACAGGGGAAGGTGAGCAGTTCTTC	TRBD1	.	TRBV4-2	TRBJ2-1
CASSLSGTNYGYTF	TGTGCCAGCAGCTTATCCGGCACGAACTATGGCTACACCTTC	.	.	TRBV7-2	TRBJ1-2
CASSLVLAGEVETQYF	TGTGCCAGCAGCTTGGTGTTAGCGGGAGAGGTAGAGACCCAGTACTTC	TRBD2	.	TRBV5-4	TRBJ2-5
CASSGRTGKTYEQYF	TGTGCCAGCAGTGGACGGACAGGTAAAACCTACGAGCAGTACTTC	TRBD1	.	TRBV6-1	TRBJ2-7
CASRAGTSVVEQYF	TGTGCCAGCAGGGCCGGGACAAGCGTTGTCGAGCAGTACTTC	.	once	TRBV6-1	TRBJ2-7
CASSVGQSGGIQYF	TGCGCCAGCAGCGTGGGACAGAGTGGCGGCATTCAGTACTTC	TRBD1	.	TRBV5-1	TRBJ2-4
CATSRDPARGRTVGELFF	TGTGCCACCAGCAGAGATCCCGCCAGGGGGCGGACGGTTGGGGAGCTGTTTTTT	TRBD1	.	TRBV15	TRBJ2-2
CASSSNNSPLHF	TGTGCCAGCAGTTCTAATAATTCACCCCTCCACTTT	.	.	TRBV5-4	TRBJ1-6
CASSEERVEGYTF	TGTGCCAGCAGTGAAGAAAGGGTGGAAGGCTACACCTTC	.	.	TRBV2	TRBJ1-2
CASSLGTLYGYTF	TGTGCCAGCAGTCTCGGGACACTATATGGCTACACCTTC	.	.	TRBV28	TRBJ1-2
CASSLSGTDRGEYF	TGTGCCAGCAGCCTGTCAGGCACGGATCGGGGGGAGTACTTC	TRBD2	.	TRBV6-4	TRBJ2-7
CAIRRELNTEAFF	TGTGCCATCAGAAGGGAACTTAACACTGAAGCTTTCTTT	.	.	TRBV10-3	TRBJ1-1
CASSQERWTQPQHF	TGCGCCAGCAGCCAAGAAAGGTGGACTCAGCCCCAGCATTTT	.	.	TRBV4-1	TRBJ1-5
CASSPRRGDSGNTIYF	TGTGCCAGCTCACCACGGAGGGGGGATTCTGGAAACACCATATATTTT	.	.	TRBV18	TRBJ1-3
CASSQALAGSYTQYF	TGCGCCAGCAGCCAAGCCTTAGCGGGAAGCTATACGCAGTATTTT	TRBD2	.	TRBV4-3	TRBJ2-3
CASSLETSGRGETQYF	TGCGCCAGCAGCTTGGAGACTAGCGGGAGAGGCGAGACCCAGTACTTC	TRBD2	.	TRBV5-1	TRBJ2-5
CASSYREGPYEQYF	TGTGCCAGCAGTTACAGGGAGGGTCCCTACGAGCAGTACTTC	TRBD2	few	TRBV6-5	TRBJ2-7
CASSYRDGNQPQHF	TGTGCCAGCAGCTACCGGGACGGAAATCAGCCCCAGCATTTT	.	.	TRBV7-2	TRBJ1-5
CASSFRGGADTGELFF	TGTGCCAGCAGCTTCCGCGGGGGGGCGGACACCGGGGAGCTGTTTTTT	TRBD2	.	TRBV13	TRBJ2-2
CASSFSGAPYNTQYF	TGTGCCAGCAGCTTTAGCGGGGCCCCGTATAATACGCAGTATTTT	TRBD2	.	TRBV7-2	TRBJ2-3
CAIKQAGGNTGELFF	TGTGCCATCAAGCAAGCGGGAGGAAACACCGGGGAGCTGTTTTTT	TRBD2	.	TRBV10-3	TRBJ2-2
CAMKKSGTERNQPQHF	TGTGCCATGAAAAAATCCGGGACAGAGAGGAATCAGCCCCAGCATTTT	TRBD1	.	TRBV10-3	TRBJ1-5
CASSPYAGETQYF	TGTGCCAGCAGTCCCTACGCGGGGGAGACCCAGTACTTC	.	.	TRBV6-5	TRBJ2-5
CASGLVLLGRQTYEQYF	TGTGCTAGTGGTTTGGTACTTCTGGGTAGACAAACCTACGAGCAGTACTTC	.	.	TRBV12-5	TRBJ2-7
CASSLAGAIGNEKLFF	TGTGCCAGCAGCTTAGCGGGGGCGATAGGAAATGAAAAACTGTTTTTT	.	.	TRBV5-4	TRBJ1-4
CASSYPRDSYNEQFF	TGTGCCAGCAGTTATCCCCGGGACTCCTACAATGAGCAGTTCTTC	.	.	TRBV6-6	TRBJ2-1
CASSLGSWGRTGANVLTF	TGTGCCAGCAGCTTAGGTAGCTGGGGGCGAACTGGGGCCAACGTCCTGACTTTC	.	.	TRBV7-9	TRBJ2-6
CASSELPGNGGELFF	TGTGCCAGCAGTGAACTACCAGGGAACGGCGGGGAGCTGTTTTTT	.	.	TRBV6-1	TRBJ2-2
CASILSQSTDTQYF	TGTGCCAGCATTCTAAGTCAGTCCACAGATACGCAGTATTTT	.	few	TRBV6-1	TRBJ2-3
CASSLYRGVSYEQYF	TGTGCCAGCAGCCTGTACAGGGGGGTGTCCTACGAGCAGTACTTC	TRBD1	.	TRBV6-5	TRBJ2-7
CASSVAPRGQDYGYTF	TGTGCCAGCAGCGTAGCTCCCCGGGGGCAGGACTATGGCTACACCTTC	.	.	TRBV9	TRBJ1-2
CASSAPHRDRDTEAFF	TGTGCCAGCAGTGCGCCACACCGGGACAGGGATACTGAAGCTTTCTTT	TRBD1	.	TRBV2	TRBJ1-1
CASSAPRAYEQYF	TGTGCCAGCAGTGCCCCCAGGGCCTACGAGCAGTACTTC	.	.	TRBV25-1	TRBJ2-7
CASSVTGDSPLHF	TGCGCCAGCAGCGTGACAGGGGATTCACCCCTCCACTTT	TRBD1	once	TRBV5-1	TRBJ1-6
CASRRGGFSQPQHF	TGTGCCAGCCGCAGGGGCGGGTTTAGTCAGCCCCAGCATTTT	.	.	TRBV19	TRBJ1-5
CASSFQNEAFF	TGCGCCAGCAGCTTCCAGAATGAAGCTTTCTTT	.	.	TRBV5-1	TRBJ1-1
CASSLVSQGAPGELFF	TGTGCCAGCAGCTTAGTTAGCCAGGGGGCACCCGGGGAGCTGTTTTTT	TRBD1	.	TRBV7-6	TRBJ2-2
CASSIGPNTEAFF	TGTGCCAGTAGTATAGGCCCGAACACTGAAGCTTTCTTT	.	.	TRBV19	TRBJ1-1
CASSLGPSGAGTEAFF	TGCGCCAGCAGCTTGGGGCCCTCGGGGGCCGGGACTGAAGCTTTCTTT	.	.	TRBV5-1	TRBJ1-1
CASRSPGQGLGEQYF	TGTGCCAGCAGGTCACCGGGACAGGGGCTGGGGGAGCAGTACTTC	TRBD1	.	TRBV28	TRBJ2-7
CASSRRDMAYEQYF	TGTGCCAGCAGCCGACGGGACATGGCCTACGAGCAGTACTTC	.	.	TRBV13	TRBJ2-7